This T cell receptor beta chain was identified during a study of neoadjuvant anti-PD-1 for oral cavity cancer. With 4 bases removed from V and 9 bases from J, the gap between germline ends came to 19 bases. The CDR3 length is 15 residues. Germline V gene lookup returns CDR1 SNHLY and CDR2 FYNNEI. Blood libraries mostly used about 0.5 ug genomic DNA, six replicates each. Measured with immunoSEQ multiplex PCR; TCRdb has only the in-frame clones, and not every one. Here the sample spans under 85,000 clones, 84% being singletons. The specimen was PBMCs, collected before nivolumab (anti-PD-1) treatment. This sequence joins TRBV2 and TRBJ2-1, with D perhaps matching TRBD2 (6 bases). This TCR derives from a person aged 35 to 85 with oral cavity squamous cell carcinoma. DNA of the CDR3: TGTGCCAGCAGTGCACTAGCCCTCGGGATGCGTGAGCAGTTCTTC. It yields the protein CASSALALGMREQFF.